This TCR beta chain was identified during a study of radiation and T cells in renal cell carcinoma (dated by TCRdb to 2020 to 2021). A note on the overall study: The samples were obtained from a clinical trial, where primary renal cell carcinomas were treated with 15 Gy stereotactic body radiation therapy and then removed by nephrectomy 4 weeks afterward. TCR beta sequencing covered 50 to 55 samples in total, comprising approximately 26 tumors and around 27 peripheral blood samples. In the 40 to 60 samples combined, 4 million to 5 million unique CDR3 nucleotide sequences were found, encoding roughly 2,500,000 unique CDR3 amino acid sequences.

Study-wide findings and limitations: Tracking of blood repertoire dynamics stopped at about 27 days after treatment, with no follow-up past that point. No pretreatment tumor biopsies were available, so the baseline intratumoral presence of clonotypes could not be determined. Because the trial had a single-armed design, the trial could not examine how radiation dose or scheduling affected the TCR repertoire. Top tumor clonotypes rose in blood from baseline to 2 weeks post-radiation, then contracted by 4 weeks, suggesting transient expansion of tumor-resident clones.

Including the terminal cysteine and phenylalanine, the CDR3 comprises 16 residues. Only CDR3 DNA remains: 48 bases, in frame from the first base. CDR1 and CDR2, per the germline V gene, are MNHNS and SASEGT. V sheds 0 bases and J sheds 4 bases, leaving 12 bases between their ends. Points on this clone: What antigen it recognizes has not been identified. Base qualities are not at hand, and no much larger clone is one base apart.

The immunoSEQ kit was used, according to the manufacturer's recommendations, to generate TCR beta libraries from genomic DNA. To prepare libraries, a first multiplex PCR with proprietary primers was run, followed by a second PCR that added unique barcodes, and a bead cleanup was done after each round. Each sample batch included a kit-provided positive control reaction and a negative control reaction. The final libraries underwent checking on an Agilent 4200 TapeStation D1000 ScreenTape, volumetric pooling, and quantification by qPCR. Sequencing was performed on an Illumina NextSeq500 with a MidOutput 150-cycle cartridge, and 156 Read1 and 15 Index1 cycles were run with kit custom primers. The pooled library was loaded at roughly 1 pM with around 20% PhiX control spiked in. Per the authors' processing: Vendor-processed data were analyzed in R, with a clonotype defined as all T cells sharing the same CDR3 nucleotide sequence. In the clone abundance analyses, frequencies in each sample were normalized to that sample's 10,000 most abundant clones. Public T cell clones, which averaged fewer than five per sample, were excluded before analysis. Tumor-enriched clonotypes and baseline blood-enriched clonotypes were defined as those with an abundance difference of at least 32-fold between compartments. A beta-binomial differential abundance model was used to identify clonotypes that expanded or contracted between blood time points. The Baroni-Urbani and Buser coefficient was used to measure tumor-blood repertoire similarity, and groups were compared with two-tailed Wilcoxon tests in R. As stored in TCRdb, this immuneACCESS dataset retains in-frame rearrangements with V and J assigned. A fraction of the clones does not appear; measured against another copy, unresolved V genes explain less than half of the discrepancy, and the remainder lacks a known reason. V and J calls and clone size are those listed in that table; D and trimming were worked out from the DNA. This sample comprises under 150,000 clones, 75% to 90% of them detected only once. Over 1.5% of the sample comes from the top ten.

The sample's time point label, decoded: blood 2 weeks post-SBRT. The treatment or condition label, read with the paper, signifies: 15 Gy SBRT to primary tumor, nephrectomy 4 weeks later. To track tumor-enriched clonotypes, serial peripheral blood was sampled from radiation-treated patients at baseline and at 2 weeks and 4 weeks after SBRT. Every patient had renal cell carcinoma of clear cell pathology. The QIAamp DNA Blood Mini Kit (Qiagen) was used to prepare genomic DNA for TCR sequencing. The analyses included only samples that passed all quality control checks. Here the chain combines TRBV6-1 and TRBJ2-2; the D element could tentatively be TRBD1 or TRBD2, as 5 bases agree for each. This specimen was blood, taken from a patient whose treatment included radiotherapy and nephrectomy. The TCR originated in a woman aged 55 to 70 with renal cell carcinoma. CDR3 loop: CASSEAREGRTGELFF. The bases are TGTGCCAGCAGTGAAGCCCGAGAGGGGCGCACCGGGGAGCTGTTTTTT.